This record looks at one T cell receptor (beta chain) sequence and its context. V lost 4 bases and J lost 6, with 14 bases in between. In germline, CDR1 is SGHRS, CDR2 YFSETQ. CDR3 length: 13 amino acids. Authors' analysis steps: Estimates of nucleated cell counts were drawn from the amplification of reference gene primers. Only in-frame clones appear in the TCRdb table, and some are missing; sequencing was by immunoSEQ multiplex PCR. The V and J calls and clone size come from that table; D and trimming were worked out from the DNA. The data show 500,000 to 600,000 clones, 85% to 90% seen once. The data were obtained in a study of blood T cell repertoires in COVID-19. Study at large: Samples taken during acute and convalescent COVID-19 were collected in the United States, Italy and Spain.

The sequencing sample was made of peripheral blood. The chain uses TRBV5-1 and TRBJ2-7; tentative D call: TRBD2 (6 bases). The receptor comes from a woman between 50 and 59 years old with COVID-19, enrolled during active disease. The CDR3 bases are TGCGCCAGCAGCCTTGCCCGGGGGTCCGAGCAGTACTTC. Translating gives CASSLARGSEQYF.